The 25 T cell receptor beta chains listed next were all sequenced from one sample in a study of cytomegalovirus exposure and HLA in healthy donors. The PCR used 60 Vbeta and 13 Jbeta primers. Here immunoSEQ multiplex PCR was the method, and the copy in TCRdb shows in-frame clones only, minus some. Among roughly 110,000 clones listed, around 77% were seen once. The material sequenced was PBMCs. The source of these receptors is a man in his forties in good health and CMV-seropositive.

This clone was detected only once. The chain couples TRBV4-3 to TRBJ1-1; 7 bases are a match to TRBD1. From germline, CDR1 is LGHNA and CDR2 YSLEER. V trimming: 3 bases; J trimming: 9 bases; junction bases outside the gene matches: 7. This CDR3 spans 13 amino acids. Here the CDR3 reads CASSHYPGQQAFF. Written as DNA, the CDR3 is TGCGCCAGCAGCCACTATCCGGGACAGCAAGCTTTCTTT.

The chain has TRBV27 and TRBJ2-2, with TRBD2 identical over 9 bases. The CDR3 loop spans 17 amino acids. Germline assignment: CDR1 MNHEY and CDR2 SMNVEV (reference sequence). The trim removed 2 bases at V and 7 bases at J, leaving 11 bases unmatched. The CDR3 spells CASSLRRGGGASGELFF. The CDR3 DNA reads as TGTGCCAGCAGTTTAAGACGGGGCGGGGGGGCCAGCGGGGAGCTGTTTTTT.

The chain carries TRBV6-5 and TRBJ2-4, with 7 bases aligning to TRBD1. Trimming cost V 6 bases and J 10 bases; bases outside gene matches: 6. From germline, CDR1 is MNHEY and CDR2 SVGAGI. CDR3 size: 12 residues. DNA for the CDR3: TGTGCCAGCAGCTACAGGGGCGGTATTCAGTACTTC. Protein sequence: CASSYRGGIQYF.

V gene TRBV7-6 combines with J gene TRBJ2-5; TRBD2 is a possible D gene (5 bases). This CDR3 has 14 residues. V lost 4 bases and J 5 bases, leaving 14 bases between the germline ends. CDR1 is SGHVS, CDR2 FNYEAQ, per germline. CDR3: CASSSTRAPETQYF. In nucleotides, the CDR3 is TGTGCCAGCAGCTCAACTAGAGCACCGGAGACCCAGTACTTC. Complete variable domain (other parts from reference TRBV7-6 and TRBJ2-5): GAGVSQSPRYKVTKRGQDVALRCDPISGHVSLYWYRQALGQGPEFLTYFNYEAQQDKSGLPNDRFSAERPEGSISTLTIQRTEQRDSAMYRCASSSTRAPETQYFGPGTRLLVL.

V is TRBV9 and J is TRBJ2-2; no firm D call. V dropped 0 bases and J dropped 0 bases, with 6 bases sitting between them. The germline V gene encodes CDR1 SGDLS and CDR2 YYNGEE. This CDR3 contains 15 residues. The CDR3 sequence: CASSVDYTNTGELFF. The CDR3 nucleotides read TGTGCCAGCAGCGTAGATTACACGAACACCGGGGAGCTGTTTTTT.

V usage is TRBV7-9 and J usage is TRBJ2-7; possibly TRBD2 for D (6 bases). Germline V gives CDR1 SEHNR, CDR2 FQNEAQ (reference sequence). The CDR3 contains 14 residues. Trimming pared 6 bases from V and 0 bases from J, leaving 12 bases between. As DNA, the CDR3 is TGTGCCAGCAGACCCGGGACTGCCTCCTACGAGCAGTACTTC. This sequence encodes CASRPGTASYEQYF.

In this sample, this clone turned up a few times. The V call is TRBV5-8, the J call TRBJ1-2; D might be TRBD1 (6 bases). The CDR3 spans 14 residues. Germline-derived CDR1 and CDR2 are SGHTS and YDEGEE. Trimming took off 0 bases at V and 8 bases at J, with 14 bases between the two ends. CDR3 sequence (DNA): TGTGCCAGCAGCTTGGATCCCGACAGGTGGGGCTACACCTTC. Translation gives CASSLDPDRWGYTF.

The table lists this clone with a count of one. V and J are TRBV25-1 and TRBJ2-2; D not resolved. The CDR3 is 11 residues long. The germline CDR1 and CDR2 sequences are MGHDK and SYGVNS. Trimming stripped 1 base from V and 8 bases from J, with 2 bases between. In nucleotides, the CDR3 is TGTGCCAGCAGTGAATCTGGGGAGCTGTTTTTT. It is translated as CASSESGELFF.

As regards this clone: One end of the junction fails to match germline, which may point to a read error. The rearrangement links TRBV7-9 to TRBJ2-2; D is unresolved. The CDR3 runs to 13 residues. Germline-derived CDR1 and CDR2 are SEHNR and FQNEAQ (reference sequence). DNA for the CDR3: TGTTCCAGCAGCTTCGTTAACACCGGGGAGCTGTTTTTT. Amino acids: CSSSFVNTGELFF.

The rearrangement links TRBV4-2 to TRBJ2-1; 7 bases agree with TRBD2. This CDR3 contains 17 residues. Germline V gene lookup returns CDR1 LGHNA and CDR2 YNFKEQ. J was trimmed by 0 bases and V by 1 base; bases with no gene match: 6. The DNA of the CDR3 is TGTGCCAGCAGCCAAGTGGGACTACCTACCTCCTACAATGAGCAGTTCTTC. This translates into CASSQVGLPTSYNEQFF.

Here the CDR3 reads CASSQQGQGMGQPQHF. Written as DNA, the CDR3 is TGCGCCAGCAGCCAGCAGGGACAGGGGATGGGTCAGCCCCAGCATTTT. The chain combines TRBV4-1 with TRBJ1-5; 10 positions match TRBD1. The J segment lost 6 bases and the V segment lost 3 bases, leaving 8 bases of the junction unmatched. Germline lookup yields CDR1 MGHRA and CDR2 YSYEKL. There are 16 residues in the CDR3.

This clone was recorded once. The chain couples TRBV18 to TRBJ1-3; D possibly corresponds to TRBD1 (6 bases). Trimming removed 6 bases from V and 0 bases from J, with 12 bases in between. Germline loops: CDR1 KGHSH, CDR2 LQKENI. CDR3 length: 15 residues. Here the CDR3 DNA reads TGTGCCAGCTCGACGGGACAAGGCTCTGGAAACACCATATATTTT. Protein: CASSTGQGSGNTIYF.

For the CDR3, the DNA is TGTGCCAGCAGCTTAAATGGCTGGGGGGGGGAGCCCCAGCATTTT. Translation gives CASSLNGWGGEPQHF. The chain has TRBV7-8 and TRBJ1-5; D perhaps matches TRBD1 (5 bases). Germline lookup yields CDR1 SGHVS and CDR2 FQNEAQ. This CDR3 has 15 amino acids. Trimming shortened V by 2 bases and J by 8 bases, and 16 bases separated the two germline ends. Full variable domain (remainder filled in from reference TRBV7-8 and TRBJ1-5): GAGVSQSPRYKVAKRGQDVALRCDPISGHVSLFWYQQALGQGPEFLTYFQNEAQLDKSGLPSDRFFAERPEGSVSTLKIQRTQQEDSAVYLCASSLNGWGGEPQHFGDGTRLSIL.

V and J are TRBV7-9 and TRBJ2-3; the D gene is possibly TRBD1 (5 bases). Germline V gives CDR1 SEHNR, CDR2 FQNEAQ (reference sequence). The ends were cut back, 5 bases at V and 4 bases at J, with 19 bases in the middle. The CDR3 contains 16 residues. DNA of the CDR3: TGTGCCAGCAGCCCATCGGATCAGGTACAGGCAGATACGCAGTATTTT. This gives the protein CASSPSDQVQADTQYF.

This chain links TRBV5-1 with TRBJ2-7; 8 bases are shared with TRBD1. From germline, CDR1 is SGHRS and CDR2 YFSETQ. V shed 4 bases and J 2 bases; nucleotides not matched to a gene: 5. The CDR3 has 14 amino acids. The CDR3 region is CASSVGQETYEQYF. The CDR3 DNA reads TGCGCCAGCAGCGTGGGACAGGAGACCTACGAGCAGTACTTC.

The CDR3 protein is CASNLQGTEAFF. The CDR3 DNA is TGTGCCAGTAATCTGCAGGGCACTGAAGCTTTCTTT. V and J are TRBV19 and TRBJ1-1; TRBD1 is a possible D gene (5 bases). This CDR3 has 12 residues. Germline CDR1 reads LNHDA; CDR2 reads SQIVND (reference sequence). V was trimmed by 7 bases and J by 4 bases, leaving 10 bases between them.

V and J are TRBV27 and TRBJ2-7; D is possibly TRBD2 (5 bases). Germline V gene lookup returns CDR1 MNHEY and CDR2 SMNVEV (reference sequence). There are 13 residues in the CDR3. V shed 2 bases and J shed 5 bases, with 10 bases lying between them. The CDR3 here is CASSLTRPDEQYF. The CDR3 nucleotides are TGTGCCAGCAGTTTAACTAGGCCAGACGAGCAGTACTTC.

The chain has TRBV13 and TRBJ1-3; possible D gene TRBD1, 5 bases. Germline lookup yields CDR1 PRHDT and CDR2 FYEKMQ (reference sequence). Trimming cost V 5 bases and J 2 bases, with 13 bases left between them. The CDR3 runs 15 residues. CDR3 sequence: CASSLGGTPGNTIYF. CDR3 sequence (DNA): TGTGCCAGCAGCCTTGGAGGGACCCCTGGAAACACCATATATTTT.

The V and J genes are TRBV28 and TRBJ2-7; 14 bases fit TRBD2. Germline trimming cut 5 bases from V and 2 bases from J; bases unmatched to any gene: 5. This CDR3 has 16 amino acids. CDR1 and CDR2 from the germline V gene are MDHEN and SYDVKM. The CDR3 loop is CASSKTSGGAPYEQYF. As DNA, the CDR3 is TGTGCCAGCAGTAAGACTAGCGGGGGGGCCCCCTACGAGCAGTACTTC. Supplemented by reference TRBV28 and TRBJ2-7, the full variable domain reads DVKVTQSSRYLVKRTGEKVFLECVQDMDHENMFWYRQDPGLGLRLIYFSYDVKMKEKGDIPEGYSVSREKKERFSLILESASTNQTSMYLCASSKTSGGAPYEQYFGPGTRLTVT.

This clone was counted a single time. The chain has TRBV5-4 and TRBJ1-6, with D tentatively TRBD1 (5 bases). V was trimmed by 6 bases and J by 7 bases, leaving 17 bases between them. This CDR3 is built from 15 residues. CDR1 is SGHNT, CDR2 YYREEE, per germline (reference sequence). Here the CDR3 DNA reads TGTGCCAGCAACCGAAGCCGGGGGATCAATTCACCCCTCCACTTT. Residues: CASNRSRGINSPLHF. Using reference TRBV5-4 and TRBJ1-6 for the parts outside the CDR3, the full variable domain is ETGVTQSPTHLIKTRGQQVTLRCSSQSGHNTVSWYQQALGQGPQFIFQYYREEENGRGNFPPRFSGLQFPNYSSELNVNALELDDSALYLCASNRSRGINSPLHFGNGTRLTVT.

The chain has TRBV5-1 and TRBJ2-5, with D maybe TRBD2 (6 bases). This CDR3 spans 14 amino acids. Between the trimmed V and J ends, which lost 0 bases and 5 bases, there was a span of 11 bases. Germline V gene sequence: CDR1 SGHRS, CDR2 YFSETQ. CDR3 in DNA: TGCGCCAGCAGCTTGGCCGCGGGGTCGGAGACCCAGTACTTC. Translation: CASSLAAGSETQYF.

This clone was recorded a few times. The chain couples TRBV4-2 to TRBJ2-1; 7 positions match TRBD1. Trimming cost V 0 bases and J 7 bases; bases outside gene matches: 3. Germline-derived CDR1 and CDR2 are LGHNA and YNFKEQ. This CDR3 contains 14 residues. The CDR3 sequence: CASSQEDRDNEQFF. The CDR3 DNA sequence: TGTGCCAGCAGCCAAGAAGACAGGGATAATGAGCAGTTCTTC.

This clone appeared a few times. The genes are TRBV28 and TRBJ1-5, with D perhaps TRBD1 (6 bases). The CDR3 totals 15 residues. V was cut by 3 bases and J by 6 bases, with 15 bases left in between. Germline assignment: CDR1 MDHEN and CDR2 SYDVKM. The CDR3 reads CASSFGRGRSQPQHF. In DNA, the CDR3 is TGTGCCAGCAGTTTCGGCAGGGGAAGGTCTCAGCCCCAGCATTTT.

This chain joins TRBV11-2 and TRBJ2-1; the D gene is possibly TRBD2 (6 bases). Germline loops: CDR1 SGHAT, CDR2 FQNNGV. Trimming left V 1 base short and J 5 bases short, with 15 bases between. This CDR3 has 16 amino acids. The CDR3 DNA follows: TGTGCCAGCAGCTTAGGTGGCTGGACTAAGAACAATGAGCAGTTCTTC. Translation gives CASSLGGWTKNNEQFF.

The chain couples TRBV2 to TRBJ2-5; no clear D. Near its end, the DNA agrees better with TRBJ2-7, so the J call may be wrong. CDR1 SNHLY and CDR2 FYNNEI come from the germline V gene. The CDR3 is 14 residues long. CDR3 in amino acids: CASIRSILIHEQYF. The DNA for the CDR3 is TGTGCCAGCATTCGGTCCATCTTAATCCACGAGCAGTACTTC.